The clone carrying this TCR beta chain has just one count. In the authors' workflow: Amplification of reference gene primers was used by the study to estimate nucleated cell counts. Sequenced by immunoSEQ multiplex PCR; TCRdb stores in-frame clones only, minus some. The DNA was the basis for D and trimming; V, J and clone size are from that table. The table records about 200,000 clones, 85% to 90% of them present only once. The data derive from a study of blood T cell repertoires in COVID-19. The V segment lost 3 bases and the J segment 4 bases; nucleotides outside the gene matches: 7. Germline values: CDR1 SGDLS, CDR2 YYNGEE. This CDR3 has 17 amino acids. Patients at the Seattle site were enrolled during active infection and followed longitudinally.

The sample was peripheral blood. The chain has TRBV9 and TRBJ2-2; 12 nucleotides match TRBD2. The sequence was obtained from a woman aged 45 to 65 with COVID-19, enrolled during active disease. CDR3 protein: CASSASTSGGFTGELFF. CDR3 DNA sequence: TGTGCCAGCAGCGCCTCGACTAGCGGGGGCTTCACCGGGGAGCTGTTTTTT.